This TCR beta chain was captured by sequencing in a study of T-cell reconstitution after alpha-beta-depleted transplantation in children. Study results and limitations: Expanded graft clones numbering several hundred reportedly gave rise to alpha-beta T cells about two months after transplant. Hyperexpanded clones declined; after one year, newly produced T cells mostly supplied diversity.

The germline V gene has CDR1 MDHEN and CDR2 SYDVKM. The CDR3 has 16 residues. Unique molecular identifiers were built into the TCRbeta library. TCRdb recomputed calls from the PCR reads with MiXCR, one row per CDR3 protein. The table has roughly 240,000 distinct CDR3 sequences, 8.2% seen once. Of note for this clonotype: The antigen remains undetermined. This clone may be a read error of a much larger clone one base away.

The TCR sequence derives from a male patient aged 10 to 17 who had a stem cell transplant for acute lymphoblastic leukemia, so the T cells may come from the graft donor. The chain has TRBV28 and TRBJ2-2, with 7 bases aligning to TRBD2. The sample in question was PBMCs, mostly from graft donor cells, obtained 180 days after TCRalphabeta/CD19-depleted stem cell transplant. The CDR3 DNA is TGTGCCAGCAGGCAACGCGGGAGTTCGAGAACCGGGGAGCGGTTTTTT. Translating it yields CASRQRGSSRTGERFF.